Each of the 30 T cell receptor beta chains below was sequenced from the same sample in a study of blood T cells in healthy people across ages. With a J-beta primer mix and a sample-barcoded 5' primer, a second PCR ran 7 to 11 cycles. TCRdb reprocessed the 5' RACE reads with MiXCR, giving one entry per CDR3 protein. The data show 850,000 to 1,100,000 distinct CDR3 sequences, more than 30% seen once. Material: blood. These receptors all come from a man aged 18 to 29 in good health.

The CDR3 bases are TGTGCCATCAGTGGGAGGGACCGTGAAGCTTTCTTT. Amino acid sequence: CAISGRDREAFF. The chain is built from TRBV10-3 and TRBJ1-1; tentative D call: TRBD1 (5 bases). V dropped 4 bases and J dropped 7 bases, with 10 bases sitting between them. The CDR3 has 12 amino acids. Germline lookup yields CDR1 ENHRY and CDR2 SYGVKD.

The chain combines TRBV2 with TRBJ2-7, with 8 bases aligning to TRBD2. The J call is doubtful: the DNA matches TRBJ2-4 better. CDR1 and CDR2 from the germline V gene are SNHLY and FYNNEI. This CDR3 has 12 amino acids. CDR3 protein: CASSGGGNIQYF. CDR3 nucleotides: TGTGCCAGCAGTGGCGGGGGGAACATTCAGTACTTC.

A few counts support this clonotype. This chain connects TRBV5-1 to TRBJ2-7, with a possible D match to TRBD1 (5 bases). Per the germline V gene, CDR1 is SGHRS and CDR2 is YFSETQ. V was clipped by 4 bases and J by 5 bases, with 13 bases between them. This CDR3 has 13 residues. The CDR3 reads CASSIGVGDEQYF. CDR3 sequence (DNA): TGCGCCAGCAGCATTGGAGTAGGGGACGAGCAGTACTTC.

In this sample, this clonotype turned up once. The germline gene is not matched at one end of the junction; a read error may be the cause. J is TRBJ2-3 and V is TRBV6-2 or TRBV6-3; the D gene is possibly TRBD2 (6 bases). The CDR3 extends over 17 amino acids. Germline CDR1 is MNHEY and CDR2 is SVGEGT. The CDR3 here is CGSSYGGDDKSTDTQYF. The DNA of the CDR3 is TGTGGCAGCAGTTACGGAGGGGACGATAAAAGCACAGATACGCAGTATTTT.

This chain joins TRBV9 and TRBJ2-1; D not resolved. CDR1 and CDR2 from the germline V gene are SGDLS and YYNGEE. The CDR3 length is 14 residues. V gave up 0 bases and J gave up 5 bases, with 9 bases separating them. CDR3 nucleotide sequence: TGTGCCAGCAGCGTAGGAGGCGGCAACAATGAGCAGTTCTTC. It translates to CASSVGGGNNEQFF.

This clonotype was seen more than once but under ten times. The chain joins TRBV27 to TRBJ1-2; D is perhaps TRBD1 (5 bases). Trimming pared 0 bases from V and 8 bases from J, leaving 10 bases between. Germline values: CDR1 MNHEY, CDR2 SMNVEV (reference sequence). This CDR3 is built from 13 residues. Here the CDR3 reads CASSLSSGWGYTF. As DNA, the CDR3 is TGTGCCAGCAGTTTATCTTCAGGGTGGGGCTACACCTTC.

The CDR3 DNA reads TGTGCCAGCAGCAGAGGGGCGATTACGTACAATGAGCAGTTCTTC. Amino acid sequence: CASSRGAITYNEQFF. This sequence joins TRBV7-9 and TRBJ2-1; the D call may be TRBD1 or TRBD2 (5 bases each). Trimming left V 5 bases short and J 4 bases short, with 15 bases between. CDR1 and CDR2 (germline): SEHNR, FQNEAQ (reference sequence). The length of the CDR3 is 15 residues.

As concerns this clonotype: It may be a read error: a sequence one base away is much more abundant. The rearrangement links TRBV21-1 to TRBJ2-4; TRBD1 is the table's D call, not checked against the DNA. TRBV21-1 has pseudogene status. The CDR3 length is 17 residues. The CDR3 loop reads CASSKALGELAKNIQYF. CDR3 in DNA: TGTGCCAGCAGCAAAGCGCTAGGGGAACTAGCCAAAAACATTCAGTACTTC.

This chain joins TRBV6-1 and TRBJ1-5, with no clear D. Trimming took 5 bases from V and 3 from J, leaving 11 bases between them. CDR3 size: 14 residues. Germline V lookup: CDR1 MNHNS, CDR2 SASEGT. CDR3 DNA: TGTGCCAGCAGTCAAAGAACCAACAATCAGCCCCAGCATTTT. Residues: CASSQRTNNQPQHF.

The V gene is TRBV4-2, the J gene TRBJ2-7; 12 bases are a match to TRBD2. V gave up 3 bases and J gave up 1 base; unmatched junction bases: 1. CDR1 and CDR2 from the germline V gene are LGHNA and YNFKEQ. This CDR3 is built from 15 residues. CDR3 sequence: CASSQTSGGSYEQYF. The CDR3 DNA sequence: TGTGCCAGCAGCCAGACTAGCGGGGGATCCTACGAGCAGTACTTC.

This clonotype has more than one count but fewer than ten. The chain uses TRBV19 and TRBJ1-2; D unresolved. CDR1 and CDR2 (germline): LNHDA, SQIVND (reference sequence). V lost 1 base, J lost 7 bases, and 7 bases lay in between. This CDR3 has 12 residues. The CDR3, as DNA: TGTGCCAGTAGTATAGTAGACGTTGGCTACACCTTC. Amino acids: CASSIVDVGYTF. Combining the CDR3 with reference TRBV19 and TRBJ1-2 gives the whole variable domain DGGITQSPKYLFRKEGQNVTLSCEQNLNHDAMYWYRQDPGQGLRLIYYSQIVNDFQKGDIAEGYSVSREKKESFPLTVTSAQKNPTAFYLCASSIVDVGYTFGSGTRLTVV.

CDR3 sequence: CASSLFPAPAFF. The CDR3 nucleotides read TGTGCCAGCAGTTTATTCCCCGCGCCAGCTTTCTTT. The J gene is TRBJ1-1, the V gene TRBV12-3 or TRBV12-4; D is unresolved. V was shortened by 2 bases and J by 10 bases, with 11 bases between the two germline ends. CDR3 size: 12 residues.

This chain uses TRBV10-3 with TRBJ1-2; D is unclear. Germline assignment: CDR1 ENHRY and CDR2 SYGVKD. This CDR3 has 13 amino acids. Trimming pared 6 bases from V and 8 bases from J, leaving 16 bases between. The CDR3 region is CAIREDLVRGYTF. DNA of the CDR3: TGTGCCATCAGGGAGGACCTGGTTCGAGGCTACACCTTC.

A remark on this clonotype: This may be a read error, as it is one base from a much larger clone. The DNA for the CDR3 is TGTGCCATCAGTGACCCCATACAGGGAGAGACCCAGTTCTTC. Residues: CAISDPIQGETQFF. The J gene is TRBJ2-5, the V gene TRBV10-3, with D perhaps matching TRBD1 (6 bases). The J call may be wrong; the DNA end is better matched by TRBJ2-1. The CDR3 length is 14 residues. CDR1 and CDR2 from the germline V gene are ENHRY and SYGVKD.

This clonotype has only a few counts. In DNA, the CDR3 is TGTGCCATCAGTGGGGGGACCGGGACAGGGGCCTACAATGAGCAGTTCTTC. Translated: CAISGGTGTGAYNEQFF. The V and J genes are TRBV10-3 and TRBJ2-1; the match to TRBD1 covers 10 bases. The CDR3 contains 17 residues. Per germline, CDR1 ENHRY and CDR2 SYGVKD. V trimming: 4 bases; J trimming: 2 bases; junction bases outside the gene matches: 8.

The chain carries TRBV27 and TRBJ1-1; tentative D call: TRBD1 (5 bases). V lost 6 bases and J lost 8, with 25 bases in between. Germline-derived CDR1 and CDR2 are MNHEY and SMNVEV (reference sequence). This CDR3 comprises 16 residues. CDR3 sequence reads: CASRQRQLSFGQEAFF. The CDR3 DNA reads as TGTGCCAGCAGACAGAGACAGTTATCTTTCGGGCAGGAAGCTTTCTTT.

There are a few counts of this clonotype. V is TRBV5-6 and J is TRBJ2-4; D unresolved. Germline V lookup: CDR1 SGHDT, CDR2 YYEEEE. The CDR3 is 14 residues long. Trimming took 3 bases from V and 1 from J, leaving 8 bases between them. Here the CDR3 reads CASSSPVAKNIQYF. Here the CDR3 DNA reads TGTGCCAGCAGCTCCCCCGTCGCCAAAAACATTCAGTACTTC.

This rearrangement joins TRBV28 to TRBJ2-1; perhaps TRBD1 as D (6 bases). The CDR3 runs to 16 residues. V was clipped by 5 bases and J by 1 base, with 15 bases between them. From germline, CDR1 is MDHEN and CDR2 SYDVKM. The CDR3 loop is CASSGPDSRSYNEQFF. The CDR3 coding sequence is TGTGCCAGCAGTGGACCGGACAGTCGGTCCTACAATGAGCAGTTCTTC.

Only a few counts were recorded for this clonotype. The chain carries TRBV4-3 and TRBJ2-3; no definite D call. V was clipped by 0 bases and J by 9 bases, with 16 bases between them. The CDR3 runs 15 residues. The germline gives CDR1 LGHNA, CDR2 YSLEER. The CDR3 protein is CASSQDQAAVETQYF. CDR3 sequence (DNA): TGCGCCAGCAGCCAAGATCAGGCGGCGGTAGAAACGCAGTATTTT.

Worth noting for this clonotype: A read error is possible here, since a much larger clone lies one base away. This chain uses TRBV20-1 with TRBJ2-2; perhaps TRBD2 as D (6 bases). There are 14 residues in the CDR3. In germline, CDR1 is DFQATT, CDR2 SNEGSKA (reference sequence). The V end lost 3 bases, the J end lost 1 base, and 9 bases lay between the germline ends. For the CDR3, the DNA is TGCAGTGCTAGGGTGGGGGGGAACACCGGGGAGCTGTTTTTT. Its translation: CSARVGGNTGELFF.

Remarks on this clonotype: The junction differs from germline at one of its ends, possibly a read error. This chain joins TRBV6-1 and TRBJ1-2; D is undetermined. The V gene's germline CDR1 is MNHNS and CDR2 SASEGT. The CDR3 is made up of 12 amino acids. CDR3: CSSSEQTGGYTF. CDR3 DNA sequence: TGTTCCAGCAGTGAGCAGACGGGAGGCTACACCTTC.

The J gene is TRBJ1-2, the V gene TRBV9; D unresolved. The V gene lost 0 bases and the J gene lost 2 bases, with 8 bases spanning the gap. The CDR3 is 14 amino acids. Germline V gene data show CDR1 as SGDLS and CDR2 as YYNGEE. The CDR3 sequence is CASSVALENYGYTF. The CDR3 DNA follows: TGTGCCAGCAGCGTAGCTTTGGAGAACTATGGCTACACCTTC.

This rearrangement joins TRBV6-2 or TRBV6-3 to TRBJ1-6; D is possibly TRBD1 (5 bases). Trimming took off 6 bases at V and 13 bases at J, with 22 bases between the two ends. The CDR3 length is 15 residues. The germline V gene encodes CDR1 MNHEY and CDR2 SVGEGT. DNA of the CDR3: TGTGCCAGCAGCAACGGCGAACTAGGGGAAAAGCCCCTCCACTTT. This sequence encodes CASSNGELGEKPLHF.

V and J are TRBV5-1 and TRBJ1-1; tentatively, D is TRBD1 (5 bases). Between the trimmed V and J ends, which lost 7 bases and 0 bases, there was a span of 13 bases. Germline CDR1 is SGHRS and CDR2 is YFSETQ. The CDR3 runs to 14 residues. The CDR3 is CASRLGGMNTEAFF. As DNA, the CDR3 is TGCGCCAGCCGATTGGGGGGTATGAACACTGAAGCTTTCTTT.

Turning to this clonotype: A much bigger clone sits one base away, suggesting this may be a read error. V gene TRBV5-1 combines with J gene TRBJ1-2; D may be TRBD1 (5 bases). CDR1 is SGHRS, CDR2 YFSETQ, per germline. The CDR3 loop spans 15 amino acids. The CDR3 DNA follows: TGCGCCAGCGCCCGAGACAGTATTCCTAACTATGGCTACATCTTC. It is translated as CASARDSIPNYGYIF.

Worth noting for this clonotype: Compared with germline, one end of the junction differs, possibly owing to a read error. The V call is TRBV7-9, the J call TRBJ2-5; TRBD1 aligns across 8 bases. The CDR3 runs 15 residues. CDR1 is SEHNR and CDR2 is FQNEAQ in the germline V gene (reference sequence). As DNA, the CDR3 is TGTGCCAGCAGCTTCGGGGACAGGAGTAAAGAGGCCCAGTACTTC. Translation: CASSFGDRSKEAQYF.

V is TRBV6-6 and J is TRBJ1-6; D uncertain. This CDR3 is built from 15 residues. The V and J ends lost 2 bases and 9 bases respectively, with 14 bases between them. CDR1 and CDR2 (germline): MNHNY, SVGAGI (reference sequence). The CDR3 nucleotides read TGTGCCAGCAGTTACAGGCCCCAAATGGGTTCACCCCTCCACTTT. It is translated as CASSYRPQMGSPLHF.

This clonotype was detected only a few times. J is TRBJ2-3 and V is TRBV7-2; a possible D gene is TRBD2 (5 bases). V was trimmed by 10 bases and J by 1 base, leaving 12 bases between them. The CDR3 loop spans 13 amino acids. The germline CDR1 and CDR2 sequences are SGHTA and FQGNSA. The chain's CDR3 is CAITTAGTDTQYF. Here the CDR3 DNA reads TGTGCCATCACCACAGCGGGCACAGATACGCAGTATTTT.

This clonotype turned up a few times. The chain employs TRBV20-1 and TRBJ2-7, with 10 positions matching TRBD2. CDR3 length: 14 residues. After removal of 5 bases from V and 0 bases from J, the junction contained 4 bases not matched to a gene. Per germline, CDR1 DFQATT and CDR2 SNEGSKA (reference sequence). The CDR3 spells CSAWTSGSSYEQYF. The CDR3 DNA reads TGCAGTGCTTGGACTAGCGGCAGCTCCTACGAGCAGTACTTC.

This chain links TRBV5-1 with TRBJ2-4; D might be TRBD2 (5 bases). The CDR3 has 14 residues. CDR1 is SGHRS and CDR2 is YFSETQ in the germline V gene. Trimming shortened V by 1 base and J by 15 bases, and 20 bases separated the two germline ends. The CDR3 DNA reads TGCGCCAGCAGCTTGATTGTAGGGAGCTACGAGCGGTACTTC. Translating gives CASSLIVGSYERYF.